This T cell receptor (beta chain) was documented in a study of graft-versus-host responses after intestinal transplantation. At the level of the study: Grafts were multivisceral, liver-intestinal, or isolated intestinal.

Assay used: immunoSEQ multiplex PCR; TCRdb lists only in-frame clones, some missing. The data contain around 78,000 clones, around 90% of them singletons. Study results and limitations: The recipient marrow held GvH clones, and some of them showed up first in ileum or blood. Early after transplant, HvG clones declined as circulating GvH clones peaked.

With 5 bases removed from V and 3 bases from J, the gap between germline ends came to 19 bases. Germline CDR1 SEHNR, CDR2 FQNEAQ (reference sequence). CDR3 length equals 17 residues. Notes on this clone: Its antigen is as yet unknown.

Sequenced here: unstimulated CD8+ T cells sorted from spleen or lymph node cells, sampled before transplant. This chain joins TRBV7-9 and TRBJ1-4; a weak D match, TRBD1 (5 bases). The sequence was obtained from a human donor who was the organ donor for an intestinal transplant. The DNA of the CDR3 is TGTGCCAGCAGCCAGTCTCTCCTGGGGCCGTCTAATGAAAAACTGTTTTTT. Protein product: CASSQSLLGPSNEKLFF.